The 2 T cell receptor beta chains below come from one sample, sequenced in a study of CD8 T cells in Susac syndrome. cDNA came from around 0.5 to 1 ug RNA primed by random hexamers. TCRdb ran MiXCR on the immunoSEQ multiplex PCR reads and lists one entry per CDR3 protein. This table has 180,000 or so distinct CDR3 sequences, about 95% appearing once. What was sequenced was CD4+ T cells from PBMCs. The receptors derive from a human donor in good health.

This chain joins TRBV29-1 and TRBJ2-3; the D gene is possibly TRBD2 (6 bases). Germline CDR1 reads SQVTM; CDR2 reads ANQGSEA. The germline V and J ends were trimmed by 4 bases and 1 base, with 15 bases remaining between them. This CDR3 is built from 15 residues. CDR3 in amino acids: CSVGSLATRTDTQYF. The CDR3 DNA follows: TGCAGCGTTGGAAGCCTAGCGACCCGCACAGATACGCAGTATTTT.

This sequence joins TRBV20-1 and TRBJ1-2, with 7 bases that match TRBD1. The V and J ends lost 0 bases and 3 bases, in that order; junction bases with no gene match: 1. This CDR3 contains 13 residues. Germline V gene data show CDR1 as DFQATT and CDR2 as SNEGSKA (reference sequence). The CDR3 sequence is CSAREGGDYGYTF. CDR3 in DNA: TGCAGTGCTAGAGAAGGGGGCGACTATGGCTACACCTTC.